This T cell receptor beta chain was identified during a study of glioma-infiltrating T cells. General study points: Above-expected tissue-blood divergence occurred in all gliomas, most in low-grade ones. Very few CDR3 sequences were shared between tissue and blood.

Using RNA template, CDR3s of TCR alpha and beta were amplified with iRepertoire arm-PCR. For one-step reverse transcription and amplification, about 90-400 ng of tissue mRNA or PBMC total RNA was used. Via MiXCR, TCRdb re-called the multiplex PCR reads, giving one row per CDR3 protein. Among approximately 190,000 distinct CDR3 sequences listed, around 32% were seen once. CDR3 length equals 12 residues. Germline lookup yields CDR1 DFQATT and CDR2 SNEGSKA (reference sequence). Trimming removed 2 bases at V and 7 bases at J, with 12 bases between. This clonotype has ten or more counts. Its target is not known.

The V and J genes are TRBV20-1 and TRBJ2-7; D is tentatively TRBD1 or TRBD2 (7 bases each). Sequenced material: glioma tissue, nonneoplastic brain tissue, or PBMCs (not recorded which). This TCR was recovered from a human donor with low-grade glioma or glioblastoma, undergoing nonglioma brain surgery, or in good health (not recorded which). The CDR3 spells CSARREGAEQYF. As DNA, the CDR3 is TGCAGTGCTAGAAGGGAGGGGGCGGAGCAGTACTTC.